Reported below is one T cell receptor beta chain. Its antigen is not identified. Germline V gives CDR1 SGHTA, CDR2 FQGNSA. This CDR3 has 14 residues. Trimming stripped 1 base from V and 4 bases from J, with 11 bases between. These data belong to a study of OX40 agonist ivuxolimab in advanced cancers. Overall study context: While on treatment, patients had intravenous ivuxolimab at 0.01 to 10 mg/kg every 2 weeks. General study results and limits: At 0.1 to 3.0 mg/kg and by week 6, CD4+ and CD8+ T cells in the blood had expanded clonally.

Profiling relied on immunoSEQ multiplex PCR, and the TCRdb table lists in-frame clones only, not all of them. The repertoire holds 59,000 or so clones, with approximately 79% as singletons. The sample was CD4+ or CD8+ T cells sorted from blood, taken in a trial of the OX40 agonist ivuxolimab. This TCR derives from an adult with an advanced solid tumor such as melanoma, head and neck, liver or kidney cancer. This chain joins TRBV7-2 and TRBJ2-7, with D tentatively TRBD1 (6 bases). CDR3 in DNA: TGTGCCAGCAGCTTAGGAGGACAGTTATACGAGCAGTACTTC. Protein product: CASSLGGQLYEQYF.